This T cell receptor beta chain appears in the sequencing data of a study of CD8+ T cells in alopecia areata listed by TCRdb under 2018. General notes on the study: High-throughput TCRbeta sequencing was used to examine T cell clonal expansion in alopecia areata in both the C3H/HeJ mouse model and human patients. In humans, TCRbeta sequencing was performed on scalp tissue and on sorted CD4+ and CD8+ peripheral blood T cells from healthy controls and from patients with patchy or totalis/universalis alopecia areata. Scalp clonality was compared among normal scalp (n=4), patchy alopecia areata scalp (n=8), and alopecia totalis/universalis scalp (n=8). The RNA source kit depended on sample type: the PAXgene miRNA kit for fixed scalp, the miRNeasy kit for PBMCs, and the RNeasy kit for mouse skin. TCRbeta CDR3 regions were amplified by immunoSEQ multiplex PCR using 35 Vbeta forward and 13 Jbeta reverse primers. Points the paper makes about the study in general: Higher clonality and more expanded CD8+ clones were observed in lesional scalp than in normal scalp, particularly in alopecia totalis/universalis, a finding suggestive of antigenic drive. TCR sequences shared between patients were less clear than in mice, possibly partly because of HLA diversity in the patient population. Resident alphabeta T cells in normal human skin are also sequenced, complicating scalp TCR repertoire analysis, unlike mouse skin dominated by gammadelta T cells.

CDR1 and CDR2, per the germline V gene, are LGHNA and YNFKEQ. From the cysteine up to the phenylalanine, the CDR3 has a length of 15 residues. Just CDR3 DNA is preserved here, 45 bases in frame from base 1. V trim: 0 bases; J trim: 6 bases; unmatched bases: 5. On this clone: This receptor's antigen is unknown. The record has no base qualities; no much larger clone is one base away.

Library method: the immunoSEQ multiplex PCR assay. To provide template for TCR sequencing, every sample had RNA extracted and reverse transcribed into cDNA. SuperScript III was used to make first-strand cDNA, primed with a 2:1 mix of oligo-dT and random hexamers. Amplification bias was assessed with a synthetic immune receptor repertoire, and residual bias was removed computationally. The study's processing was this. Raw reads were preprocessed to remove errors, and CDR3 was defined by IMGT conventions from the conserved cysteine to phenylalanine. Clonality was computed as 1 minus the Shannon entropy, with the entropy normalized by log2 of the number of productive unique TCRs. Scalp TCRbeta sequences were cross-referenced with sorted blood CD4 and CD8 repertoires so that the CD4 or CD8 identity of scalp clones could be inferred. Not all clones reach the TCRdb copy of this immuneACCESS table, which keeps in-frame sequences only. Checked studies attribute under half of the gap to unresolved V genes and leave the rest unexplained. V and J calls and clone size are copied from that table; D and trimming were computed from the DNA. The sample records around 100,000 clones, around 59% of which are singletons. The ten largest clones capture around 10% of the sample.

After PBMCs were isolated by density centrifugation and stained for CD3, CD4 and CD8, a FACSAria was used to sort CD4+ and CD8+ T cells. Scalp biopsies and blood samples were obtained from unaffected controls. Sequenced material: CD4+ T cells sorted from blood. This sequence originates from a human donor in good health. The sequence is built from TRBV4-2 and TRBJ2-1; TRBD2 agrees with 7 junctional bases. The CDR3: CASSQDLPGGNEQFF. The nucleotides read TGTGCCAGCAGCCAAGATCTCCCGGGAGGCAATGAGCAGTTCTTC.